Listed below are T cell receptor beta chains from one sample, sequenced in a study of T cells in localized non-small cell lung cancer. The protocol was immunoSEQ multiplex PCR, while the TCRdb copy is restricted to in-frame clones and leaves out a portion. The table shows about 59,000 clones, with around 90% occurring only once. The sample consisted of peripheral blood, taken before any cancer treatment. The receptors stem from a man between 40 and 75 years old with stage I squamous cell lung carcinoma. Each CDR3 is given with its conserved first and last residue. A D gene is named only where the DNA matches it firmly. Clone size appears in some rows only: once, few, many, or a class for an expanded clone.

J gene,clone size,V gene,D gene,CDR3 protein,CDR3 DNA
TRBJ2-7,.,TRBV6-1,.,CASSGVYEQYF,TGTGCCAGCAGCGGGGTGTACGAGCAGTACTTC
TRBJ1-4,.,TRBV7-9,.,CASSLANAYNEKLFF,TGTGCCAGCAGCTTAGCGAATGCTTATAATGAAAAACTGTTTTTT
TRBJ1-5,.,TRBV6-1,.,CASSETGPSNQPQHF,TGTGCCAGCAGTGAAACAGGCCCAAGCAATCAGCCCCAGCATTTT
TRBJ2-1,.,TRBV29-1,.,CSVGYEQFF,TGCAGCGTTGGGTATGAGCAGTTCTTC
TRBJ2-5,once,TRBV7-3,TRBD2,CASSLSSGREETQYF,TGTGCCAGCAGCCTGTCTAGCGGGAGAGAAGAGACCCAGTACTTC
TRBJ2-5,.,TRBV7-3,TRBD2,CASSSAGMTSGLETQYF,TGTGCCAGCAGCTCTGCCGGCATGACTAGCGGCCTGGAGACCCAGTACTTC
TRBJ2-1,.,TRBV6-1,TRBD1,CASTRAIRQGKQFF,TGTGCCAGCACCAGGGCGATCCGACAGGGGAAGCAGTTCTTC
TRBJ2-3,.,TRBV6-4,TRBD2,CASSDSFSRASGRTDTQYF,TGTGCCAGCAGTGACTCGTTTTCGCGGGCTAGCGGGCGCACAGATACGCAGTATTTT
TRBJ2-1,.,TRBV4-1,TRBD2,CASSQWTSGSNEQFF,TGCGCCAGCAGCCAATGGACTAGCGGGAGCAATGAGCAGTTCTTC
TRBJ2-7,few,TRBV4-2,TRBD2,CASSQLTSGGPYEQYF,TGTGCCAGCAGCCAACTGACTAGCGGGGGACCCTACGAGCAGTACTTC
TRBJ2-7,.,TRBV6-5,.,CASSYGPHNVYEQYF,TGTGCCAGCAGTTACGGACCCCACAACGTCTACGAGCAGTACTTC
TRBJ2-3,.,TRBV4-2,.,CASSQDLVGYSPMGDTQYF,TGTGCCAGCAGCCAAGATTTGGTGGGTTATTCCCCGATGGGGGATACGCAGTATTTT
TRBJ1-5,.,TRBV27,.,CASGTGHSNQPQHF,TGTGCCAGCGGAACAGGGCATAGCAATCAGCCCCAGCATTTT
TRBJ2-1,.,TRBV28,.,CATAPLGFGNEQFF,TGTGCCACCGCACCCCTCGGTTTCGGCAATGAGCAGTTCTTC
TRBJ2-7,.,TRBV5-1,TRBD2,CASSYTSGTYEQYF,TGCGCCAGCAGCTACACTAGCGGCACCTACGAGCAGTACTTC
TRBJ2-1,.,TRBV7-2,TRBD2,CASSLAVAGGSRNEQFF,TGTGCCAGCAGCTTAGCGGTTGCGGGAGGAAGTAGAAATGAGCAGTTCTTC
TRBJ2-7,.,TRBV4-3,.,CASSQVSNYEQYF,TGCGCCAGCAGCCAAGTATCGAACTACGAGCAGTACTTC
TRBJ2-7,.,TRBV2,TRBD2,CASSEAWTSGEYEQYF,TGTGCCAGCAGTGAAGCATGGACTAGCGGGGAATACGAGCAGTACTTC
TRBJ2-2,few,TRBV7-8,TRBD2,CASSLATSGNTGELFF,TGTGCCAGCAGCTTAGCGACTAGCGGGAACACCGGGGAGCTGTTTTTT
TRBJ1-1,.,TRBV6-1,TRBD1,CASRATGGENTEAFF,TGTGCCAGCAGAGCGACAGGGGGCGAGAACACTGAAGCTTTCTTT
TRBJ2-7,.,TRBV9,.,CASSPRDIDSYEQYF,TGTGCCAGCAGCCCCCGGGACATCGACTCCTACGAGCAGTACTTC
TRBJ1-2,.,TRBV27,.,CASSLIPGSAGYTF,TGTGCCAGCAGTTTAATCCCGGGTTCCGCTGGCTACACCTTC
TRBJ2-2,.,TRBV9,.,CASSVASRANTGELFF,TGTGCCAGCAGCGTAGCTAGCAGGGCAAACACCGGGGAGCTGTTTTTT
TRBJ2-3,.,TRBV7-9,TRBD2,CASSLTSGRWADTQYF,TGTGCCAGCAGCTTGACTAGCGGGAGGTGGGCAGATACGCAGTATTTT
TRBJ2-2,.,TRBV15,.,CATSIFSGTNTGELFF,TGTGCCACCAGCATATTTAGCGGAACGAACACCGGGGAGCTGTTTTTT
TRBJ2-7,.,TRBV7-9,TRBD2,CASSFLAGRGPYEQYF,TGTGCCAGCAGCTTCCTAGCGGGGAGAGGTCCCTACGAGCAGTACTTC
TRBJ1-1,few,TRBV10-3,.,CAISDRDAEAFF,TGTGCCATCAGTGACCGGGACGCTGAAGCTTTCTTT
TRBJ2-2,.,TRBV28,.,CASSFDFTGELFF,TGTGCCAGCAGTTTCGACTTCACCGGGGAGCTGTTTTTT
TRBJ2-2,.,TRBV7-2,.,CASSLTRDNTGELFF,TGTGCCAGCAGCTTAACCAGGGACAACACCGGGGAGCTGTTTTTT
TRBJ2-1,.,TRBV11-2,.,CASSSNPSSEQFF,TGTGCCAGCAGCTCAAACCCAAGCTCTGAGCAGTTCTTC
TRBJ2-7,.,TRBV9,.,CASSVSYVGSYEQYF,TGTGCCAGCAGCGTATCGTATGTTGGCTCCTACGAGCAGTACTTC